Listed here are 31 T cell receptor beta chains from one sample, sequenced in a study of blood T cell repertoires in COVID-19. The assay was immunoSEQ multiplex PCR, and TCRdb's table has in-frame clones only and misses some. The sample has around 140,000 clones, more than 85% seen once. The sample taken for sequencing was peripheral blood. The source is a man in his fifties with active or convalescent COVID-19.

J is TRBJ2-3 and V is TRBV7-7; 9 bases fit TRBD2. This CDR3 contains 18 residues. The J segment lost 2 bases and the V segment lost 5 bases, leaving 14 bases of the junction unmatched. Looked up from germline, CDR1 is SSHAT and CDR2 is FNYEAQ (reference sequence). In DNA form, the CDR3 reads TGTGCCAGCAGCAAATCCCTGGGTAGCGGGAGAGTCACAGATACGCAGTATTTT. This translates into CASSKSLGSGRVTDTQYF.

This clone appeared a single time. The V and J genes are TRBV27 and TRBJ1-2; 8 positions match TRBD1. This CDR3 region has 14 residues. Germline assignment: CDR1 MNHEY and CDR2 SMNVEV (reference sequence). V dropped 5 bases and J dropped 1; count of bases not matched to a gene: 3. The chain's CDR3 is CASSPDRGNYGYTF. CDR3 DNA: TGTGCCAGCAGTCCCGACAGGGGTAACTATGGCTACACCTTC.

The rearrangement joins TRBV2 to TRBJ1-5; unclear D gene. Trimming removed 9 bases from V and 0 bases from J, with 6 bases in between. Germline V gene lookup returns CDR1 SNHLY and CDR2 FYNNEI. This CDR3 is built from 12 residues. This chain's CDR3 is CASTISNQPQHF. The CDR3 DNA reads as TGTGCCAGTACAATTAGCAATCAGCCCCAGCATTTT.

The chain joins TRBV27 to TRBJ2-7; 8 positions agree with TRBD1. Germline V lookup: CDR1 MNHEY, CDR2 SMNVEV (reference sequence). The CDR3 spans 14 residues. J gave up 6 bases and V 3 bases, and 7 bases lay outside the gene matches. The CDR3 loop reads CASSLTGVPLEQYF. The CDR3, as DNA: TGTGCCAGCAGTTTGACAGGGGTCCCCCTCGAGCAGTACTTC.

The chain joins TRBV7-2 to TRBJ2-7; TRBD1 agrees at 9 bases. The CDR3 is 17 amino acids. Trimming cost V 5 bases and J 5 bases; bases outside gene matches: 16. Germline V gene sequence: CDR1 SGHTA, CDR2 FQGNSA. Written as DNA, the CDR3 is TGTGCCAGCAGCGGCAGCGGCTTCCGGGACAGGGCAAACGAGCAGTACTTC. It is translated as CASSGSGFRDRANEQYF.

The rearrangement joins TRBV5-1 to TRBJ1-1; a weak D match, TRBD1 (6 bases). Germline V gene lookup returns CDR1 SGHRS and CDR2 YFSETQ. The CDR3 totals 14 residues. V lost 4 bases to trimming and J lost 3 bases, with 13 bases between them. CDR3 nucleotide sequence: TGCGCCAGCAGCACCACTGGACAGCACACTGAAGCTTTCTTT. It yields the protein CASSTTGQHTEAFF.

CDR3 DNA: TGTGCCAGCAGTGAAAGGGGAAGAAATGGAAACACCATATATTTT. The encoded protein is CASSERGRNGNTIYF. This rearrangement joins TRBV2 to TRBJ1-3; maybe TRBD1 (5 bases). Germline V gives CDR1 SNHLY, CDR2 FYNNEI. This CDR3 has 15 amino acids. Trimming cost V 2 bases and J 3 bases, with 11 bases left between them.

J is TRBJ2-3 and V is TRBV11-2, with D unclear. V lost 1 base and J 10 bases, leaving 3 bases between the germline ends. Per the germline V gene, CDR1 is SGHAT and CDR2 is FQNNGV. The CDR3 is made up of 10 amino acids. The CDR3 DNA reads TGTGCCAGCAGCTTAGCTGCGCAGTATTTT. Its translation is CASSLAAQYF.

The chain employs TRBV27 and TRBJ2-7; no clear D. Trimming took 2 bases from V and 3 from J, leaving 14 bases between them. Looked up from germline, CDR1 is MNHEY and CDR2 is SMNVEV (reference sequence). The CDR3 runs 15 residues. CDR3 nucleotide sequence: TGTGCCAGCAGTTTAGGTCAGGCCTTGTACTACGAGCAGTACTTC. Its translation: CASSLGQALYYEQYF.

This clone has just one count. The CDR3 DNA follows: TGTGCCAGCAGCCCCCTAGGCAGGGAACTTTCCTACGAGCAGTACTTC. It codes for CASSPLGRELSYEQYF. This chain joins TRBV13 and TRBJ2-7, with a weak D call TRBD1 (5 bases). The V gene's germline CDR1 is PRHDT and CDR2 FYEKMQ (reference sequence). Trimming removed 5 bases from V and 1 base from J, with 18 bases in between. CDR3 length equals 16 residues.

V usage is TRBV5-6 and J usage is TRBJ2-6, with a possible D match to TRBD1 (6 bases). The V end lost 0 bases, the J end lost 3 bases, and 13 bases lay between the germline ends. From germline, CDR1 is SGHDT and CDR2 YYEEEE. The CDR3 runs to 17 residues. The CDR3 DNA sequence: TGTGCCAGCAGCTTGGATCTGGGGGCGCATGGGGCCAACGTCCTGACTTTC. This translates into CASSLDLGAHGANVLTF.

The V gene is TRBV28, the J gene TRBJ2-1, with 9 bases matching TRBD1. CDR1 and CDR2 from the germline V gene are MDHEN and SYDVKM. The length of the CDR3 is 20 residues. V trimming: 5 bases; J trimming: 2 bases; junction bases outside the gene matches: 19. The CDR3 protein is CASSQHPGQGGLGTYNEQFF. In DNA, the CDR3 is TGTGCCAGCAGTCAACATCCGGGACAGGGAGGTCTGGGAACCTACAATGAGCAGTTCTTC.

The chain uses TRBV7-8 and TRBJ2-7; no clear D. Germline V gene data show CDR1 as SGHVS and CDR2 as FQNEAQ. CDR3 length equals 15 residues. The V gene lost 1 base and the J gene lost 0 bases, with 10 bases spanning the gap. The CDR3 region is CASSLGSTGSYEQYF. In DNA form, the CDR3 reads TGTGCCAGCAGCTTAGGGTCAACCGGCTCCTACGAGCAGTACTTC.

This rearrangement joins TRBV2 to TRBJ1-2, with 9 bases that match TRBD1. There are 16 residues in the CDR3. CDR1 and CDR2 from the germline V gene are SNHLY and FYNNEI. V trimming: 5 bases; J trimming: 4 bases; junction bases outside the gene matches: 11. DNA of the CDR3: TGTGCCAGCAGTCCAACAAATACAGGGGGCAGCTATGGCTACACCTTC. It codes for CASSPTNTGGSYGYTF.

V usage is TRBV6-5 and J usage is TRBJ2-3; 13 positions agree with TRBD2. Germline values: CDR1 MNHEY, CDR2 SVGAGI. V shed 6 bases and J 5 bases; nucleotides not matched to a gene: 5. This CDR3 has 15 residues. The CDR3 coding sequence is TGTGCCAGCAGCCGAGGACTAGCGGGAGTAGATACGCAGTATTTT. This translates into CASSRGLAGVDTQYF.

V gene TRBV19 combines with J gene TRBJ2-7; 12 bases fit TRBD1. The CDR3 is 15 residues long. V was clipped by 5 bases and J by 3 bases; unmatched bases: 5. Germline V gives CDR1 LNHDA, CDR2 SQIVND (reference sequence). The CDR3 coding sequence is TGTGCCAGTAGTGTGGGACAGGGGGCTTTCTACGAGCAGTACTTC. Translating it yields CASSVGQGAFYEQYF. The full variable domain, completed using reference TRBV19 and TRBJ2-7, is DGGITQSPKYLFRKEGQNVTLSCEQNLNHDAMYWYRQDPGQGLRLIYYSQIVNDFQKGDIAEGYSVSREKKESFPLTVTSAQKNPTAFYLCASSVGQGAFYEQYFGPGTRLTVT.

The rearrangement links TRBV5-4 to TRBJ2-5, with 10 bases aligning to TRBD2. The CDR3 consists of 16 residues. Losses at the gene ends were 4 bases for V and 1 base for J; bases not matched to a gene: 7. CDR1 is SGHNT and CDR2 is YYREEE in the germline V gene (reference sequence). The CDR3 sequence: CASSRKLAGFQETQYF. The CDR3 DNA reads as TGTGCCAGCAGCCGGAAACTAGCGGGGTTCCAAGAGACCCAGTACTTC. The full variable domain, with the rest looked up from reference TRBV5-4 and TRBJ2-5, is ETGVTQSPTHLIKTRGQQVTLRCSSQSGHNTVSWYQQALGQGPQFIFQYYREEENGRGNFPPRFSGLQFPNYSSELNVNALELDDSALYLCASSRKLAGFQETQYFGPGTRLLVL.

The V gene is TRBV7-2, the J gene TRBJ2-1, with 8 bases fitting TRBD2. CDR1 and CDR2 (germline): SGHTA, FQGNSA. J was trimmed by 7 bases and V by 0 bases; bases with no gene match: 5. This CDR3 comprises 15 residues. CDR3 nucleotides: TGTGCCAGCAGCTTAGCCGGGACTAGGGGAAATGAGCAGTTCTTC. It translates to CASSLAGTRGNEQFF.

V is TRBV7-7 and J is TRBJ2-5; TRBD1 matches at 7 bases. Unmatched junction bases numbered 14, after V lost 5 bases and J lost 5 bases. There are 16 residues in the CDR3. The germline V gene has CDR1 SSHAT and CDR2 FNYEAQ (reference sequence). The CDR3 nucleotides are TGTGCCAGCAGCCCGACCGGGACAGCGCAAAGGGAGACCCAGTACTTC. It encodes CASSPTGTAQRETQYF. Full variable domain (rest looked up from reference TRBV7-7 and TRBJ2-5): GAGVSQSPRYKVTKRGQDVTLRCDPISSHATLYWYQQALGQGPEFLTYFNYEAQPDKSGLPSDRFSAERPEGSISTLTIQRTEQRDSAMYRCASSPTGTAQRETQYFGPGTRLLVL.

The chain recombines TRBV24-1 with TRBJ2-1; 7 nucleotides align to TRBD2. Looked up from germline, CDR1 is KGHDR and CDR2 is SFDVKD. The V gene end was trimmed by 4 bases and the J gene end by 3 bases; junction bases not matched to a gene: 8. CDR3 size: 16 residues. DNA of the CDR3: TGTGCCACCAGTGACCAGGAAGCGGGGAGCTACAATGAGCAGTTCTTC. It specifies CATSDQEAGSYNEQFF.

The CDR3 here is CASSVVGDTDTQYF. In DNA, the CDR3 is TGTGCCAGCAGCGTAGTTGGAGACACAGATACGCAGTATTTT. This rearrangement joins TRBV9 to TRBJ2-3; no clear D gene. V lost 0 bases to trimming and J lost 2 bases, with 7 bases between them. Germline CDR1 is SGDLS and CDR2 is YYNGEE. This CDR3 spans 14 amino acids. Looking up the rest from reference TRBV9 and TRBJ2-3 gives the full variable domain: DSGVTQTPKHLITATGQRVTLRCSPRSGDLSVYWYQQSLDQGLQFLIQYYNGEERAKGNILERFSAQQFPDLHSELNLSSLELGDSALYFCASSVVGDTDTQYFGPGTRLTVL.

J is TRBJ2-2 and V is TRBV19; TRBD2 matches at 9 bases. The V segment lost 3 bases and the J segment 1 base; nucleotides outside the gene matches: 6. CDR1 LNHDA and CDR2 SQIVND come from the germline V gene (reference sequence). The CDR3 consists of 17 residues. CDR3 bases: TGTGCCAGTAGTATTCAGCGGGGGGCGGTGAACACCGGGGAGCTGTTTTTT. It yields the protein CASSIQRGAVNTGELFF.

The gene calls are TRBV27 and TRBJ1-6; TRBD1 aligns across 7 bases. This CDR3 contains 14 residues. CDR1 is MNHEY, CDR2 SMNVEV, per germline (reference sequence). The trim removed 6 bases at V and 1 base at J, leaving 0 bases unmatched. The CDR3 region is CASRTGSYNSPLHF. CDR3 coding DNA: TGTGCCAGCAGGACAGGGTCCTATAATTCACCCCTCCACTTT.

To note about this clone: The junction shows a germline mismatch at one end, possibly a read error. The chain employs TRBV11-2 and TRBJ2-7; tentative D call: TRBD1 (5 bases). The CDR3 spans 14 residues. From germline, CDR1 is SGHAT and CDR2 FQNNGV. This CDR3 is CASSLDLGQTSRIF. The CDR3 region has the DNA TGTGCCAGCAGCTTAGATCTGGGGCAGACTTCCCGCATTTTC. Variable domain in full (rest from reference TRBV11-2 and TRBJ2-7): EAGVAQSPRYKIIEKRQSVAFWCNPISGHATLYWYQQILGQGPKLLIQFQNNGVVDDSQLPKDRFSAERLKGVDSTLKIQPAKLEDSAVYLCASSLDLGQTSRIFGPGTRLTVT.

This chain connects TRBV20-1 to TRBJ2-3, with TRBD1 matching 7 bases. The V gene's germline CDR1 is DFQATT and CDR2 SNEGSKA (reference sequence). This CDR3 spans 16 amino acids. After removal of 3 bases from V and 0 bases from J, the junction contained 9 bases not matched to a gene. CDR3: CSASPQGTPSTDTQYF. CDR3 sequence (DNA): TGCAGTGCTAGTCCACAGGGGACGCCCAGCACAGATACGCAGTATTTT.

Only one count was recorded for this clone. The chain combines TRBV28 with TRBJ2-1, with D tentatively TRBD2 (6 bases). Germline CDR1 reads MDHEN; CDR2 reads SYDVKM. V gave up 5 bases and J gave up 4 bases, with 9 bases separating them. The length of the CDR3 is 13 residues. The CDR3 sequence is CASSRDFYNEQFF. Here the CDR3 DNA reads TGTGCCAGCAGTCGGGACTTTTACAATGAGCAGTTCTTC. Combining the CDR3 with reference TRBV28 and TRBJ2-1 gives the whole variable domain DVKVTQSSRYLVKRTGEKVFLECVQDMDHENMFWYRQDPGLGLRLIYFSYDVKMKEKGDIPEGYSVSREKKERFSLILESASTNQTSMYLCASSRDFYNEQFFGPGTRLTVL.

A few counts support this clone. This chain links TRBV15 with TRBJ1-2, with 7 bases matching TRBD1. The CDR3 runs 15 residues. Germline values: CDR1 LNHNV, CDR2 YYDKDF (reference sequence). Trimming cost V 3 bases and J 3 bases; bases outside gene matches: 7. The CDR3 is CATSRLQGRDYGYTF. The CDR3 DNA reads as TGTGCCACCAGCAGGTTACAGGGGAGAGACTATGGCTACACCTTC.

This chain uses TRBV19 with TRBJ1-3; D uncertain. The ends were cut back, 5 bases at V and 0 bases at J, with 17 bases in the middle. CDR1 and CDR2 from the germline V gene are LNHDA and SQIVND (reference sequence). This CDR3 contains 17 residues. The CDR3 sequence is CASSVLGWESSGNTIYF. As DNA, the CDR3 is TGTGCCAGTAGTGTCCTTGGATGGGAGAGCTCTGGAAACACCATATATTTT.

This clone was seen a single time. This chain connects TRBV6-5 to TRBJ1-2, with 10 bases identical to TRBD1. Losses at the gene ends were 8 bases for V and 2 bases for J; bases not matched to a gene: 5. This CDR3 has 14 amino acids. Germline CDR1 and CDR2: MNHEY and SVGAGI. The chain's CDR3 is CASLRDRGNYGYTF. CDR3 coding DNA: TGTGCCAGCTTGCGGGACAGGGGAAACTATGGCTACACCTTC.

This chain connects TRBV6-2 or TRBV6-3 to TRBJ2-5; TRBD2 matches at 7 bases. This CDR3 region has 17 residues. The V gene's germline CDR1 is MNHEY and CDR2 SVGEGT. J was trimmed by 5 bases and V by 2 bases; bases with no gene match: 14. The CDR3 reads CASSYRDSVLGGETQYF. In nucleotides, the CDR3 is TGTGCCAGCAGTTACCGGGACTCGGTCTTGGGGGGGGAGACCCAGTACTTC.

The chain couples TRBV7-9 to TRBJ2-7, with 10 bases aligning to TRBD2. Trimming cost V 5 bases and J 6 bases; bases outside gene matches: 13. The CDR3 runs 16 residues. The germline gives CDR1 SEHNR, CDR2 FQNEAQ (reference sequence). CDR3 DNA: TGTGCCAGCAGCATCAGCGGGAGGGCCGGAGGGGGCGAGCAGTACTTC. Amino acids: CASSISGRAGGGEQYF. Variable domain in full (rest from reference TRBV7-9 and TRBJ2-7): DTGVSQNPRHKITKRGQNVTFRCDPISEHNRLYWYRQTLGQGPEFLTYFQNEAQLEKSRLLSDRFSAERPKGSFSTLEIQRTEQGDSAMYLCASSISGRAGGGEQYFGPGTRLTVT.